Listed here are 6 T cell receptor beta chains from one sample, sequenced in a study of cytomegalovirus exposure and HLA in healthy donors. Primers for the PCR totalled 60 Vbeta and 13 Jbeta. Measured with immunoSEQ multiplex PCR; TCRdb has only the in-frame clones, and not every one. The sample includes a few hundred thousand clones, roughly 75% of them seen just once. The source material was PBMCs. These TCRs come from a woman in her 30s in good health and CMV-seronegative.

The rearrangement uses TRBV7-9 and TRBJ1-5, with no clear D. The germline V and J ends were trimmed by 5 bases and 6 bases, with 11 bases remaining between them. The CDR3 runs to 13 residues. Germline V gene lookup returns CDR1 SEHNR and CDR2 FQNEAQ (reference sequence). The CDR3 loop is CASSREEVQPQHF. The CDR3, as DNA: TGTGCCAGCAGCCGGGAGGAGGTTCAGCCCCAGCATTTT.

This clone was observed a handful of times. At one boundary the junction diverges from the germline segment, which might be a read error. The chain uses TRBV4-1 and TRBJ1-3, with TRBD1 matching over 8 bases. Per germline, CDR1 MGHRA and CDR2 YSYEKL. The CDR3 covers 16 residues. DNA of the CDR3: TGTGCCAGCAGCCAAGGACAGGGTGATGGTGGAAACACCATATATTTT. It specifies CASSQGQGDGGNTIYF.

The V gene is TRBV7-2, the J gene TRBJ1-3; D is uncertain. Germline lookup yields CDR1 SGHTA and CDR2 FQGNSA. V was trimmed by 5 bases and J by 0 bases, leaving 14 bases between them. The CDR3 is made up of 16 amino acids. In nucleotides, the CDR3 is TGTGCCAGCAGCCGTCAACTCCCTATCTCTGGAAACACCATATATTTT. Encoded protein: CASSRQLPISGNTIYF.

This chain uses TRBV30 with TRBJ1-2; D is possibly TRBD1 (6 bases). Germline V lookup: CDR1 GTSNPN, CDR2 SVGIG (reference sequence). The V end was cut by 0 bases, the J end by 6 bases, with 14 bases between. CDR3 length: 14 amino acids. CDR3 sequence (DNA): TGTGCCTGGAGTGTAGTGAGGGGGTTAGATGGCTACACCTTC. This sequence encodes CAWSVVRGLDGYTF.

V and J are TRBV7-3 and TRBJ2-1; D is uncertain. The V and J ends lost 2 bases and 9 bases respectively, with 11 bases between them. The CDR3 length is 13 residues. Germline CDR1 and CDR2: SGHTA and FQGTGA. The CDR3 DNA is TGTGCCAGCAGCTTACCGTCGGTCCCTGAGCAGTTCTTC. Translated: CASSLPSVPEQFF.

V usage is TRBV9 and J usage is TRBJ2-3, with 9 nucleotides matching TRBD2. The CDR3 sequence is 15 residues long. The V and J ends lost 0 bases and 4 bases, in that order; junction bases with no gene match: 3. Germline assignment: CDR1 SGDLS and CDR2 YYNGEE. As DNA, the CDR3 is TGTGCCAGCAGCGTAGGCGGCGGGAGGGCAGATACGCAGTATTTT. It yields the protein CASSVGGGRADTQYF.